Below are 21 T cell receptor beta chains sequenced from a single sample in a study of blood T cells in healthy people across ages. A second PCR, run for roughly 7 to 12 cycles, used a sample-barcoded 5' primer plus a J-beta primer mix. TCRdb independently ran MiXCR on the 5' RACE reads; one entry per CDR3 protein. Counted here are fewer than 800,000 distinct CDR3 sequences, 20% to 25% occurring once; the ten biggest clones make up 9.4%. In addition, the sample was reused for a study of T cells of mothers and their children.

The sequenced sample consisted of blood. All receptors derive from a boy between 5 and 17 years old in good health.

The chain uses TRBV4-2 and TRBJ2-1; D perhaps matches TRBD1 (6 bases). V was trimmed by 5 bases and J by 8 bases, leaving 7 bases between them. The CDR3 extends over 11 amino acids. Germline-derived CDR1 and CDR2 are LGHNA and YNFKEQ. The DNA for the CDR3 is TGTGCCAGCAGCGACAGGTATGAGCAGTTCTTC. It yields the protein CASSDRYEQFF.

This CDR3 is CASSPGVPSGNTIYF. DNA of the CDR3: TGTGCCAGCAGCCCAGGGGTCCCCTCTGGAAACACCATATATTTT. The chain links TRBV12-3 or TRBV12-4 to TRBJ1-3; weak D call: TRBD1 (6 bases). The CDR3 totals 15 residues. V lost 6 bases, J lost 0 bases, and 12 bases lay in between.

This clonotype was picked up a small number of times. This may come from a read error, since a much larger clone is one base off. The chain is built from TRBV29-1 and TRBJ2-1; D is possibly TRBD2 (7 bases). The CDR3 extends over 13 amino acids. Germline assignment: CDR1 SQVTM and CDR2 ANQGSEA. CDR3 nucleotides: TGCAGCGTTGAGAGGGGGGGCTACAATAAGCAGTTCTTC. Its protein product is CSVERGGYNKQFF.

This clonotype was observed a few times. The rearrangement uses TRBV5-5 and TRBJ2-5; D unresolved. The end of the DNA fits TRBJ2-7 better, so the J call may be wrong. The germline V gene encodes CDR1 SGHKS and CDR2 YYEKEE (reference sequence). The CDR3 spans 14 residues. CDR3 in amino acids: CASSLAGNPYEQYF. The CDR3 DNA reads as TGTGCCAGCAGCTTGGCGGGTAACCCCTACGAGCAGTACTTC.

CDR3 sequence (DNA): TGTGCCAGCAGCCAGGGACTTTACGAGCAGTACTTC. This sequence encodes CASSQGLYEQYF. V usage is TRBV3-1 and J usage is TRBJ2-7; weak D call: TRBD2 (6 bases). Deletions cut 3 bases from V and 4 bases from J, with 7 bases between. Looked up from germline, CDR1 is LGHDT and CDR2 is YNNKEL (reference sequence). This CDR3 comprises 12 residues.

This clonotype turned up a few times. The V and J genes are TRBV11-2 and TRBJ2-1; 13 bases line up with TRBD2. J was trimmed by 5 bases and V by 2 bases; bases with no gene match: 6. Germline V lookup: CDR1 SGHAT, CDR2 FQNNGV. This CDR3 has 17 residues. For the CDR3, the DNA is TGTGCCAGCAGCTTACCTACTAGCGGGGGGGGAAACAATGAGCAGTTCTTC. Amino acids: CASSLPTSGGGNNEQFF.

The V call is TRBV6-1, the J call TRBJ2-5, with D uncertain. The assigned J gene may be wrong: the sequence end matches TRBJ2-7 better. The CDR3 is 11 residues long. In germline, CDR1 is MNHNS, CDR2 SASEGT. This CDR3 reads CASESLFEQYF. The DNA for the CDR3 is TGTGCCAGCGAGAGTTTGTTCGAGCAGTACTTC.

This clonotype was detected a few times. This sequence joins TRBV12-3 or TRBV12-4 and TRBJ2-2; no clear D gene. CDR3 length: 12 amino acids. V lost 3 bases and J 7 bases, leaving 6 bases between the germline ends. The CDR3 sequence is CASSFWVGELFF. The CDR3 nucleotides read TGTGCCAGCAGTTTTTGGGTCGGGGAGCTGTTTTTT.

The chain links TRBV20-1 to TRBJ2-5; D unclear. The J call is in doubt because the DNA end fits TRBJ2-7 better. The germline CDR1 and CDR2 sequences are DFQATT and SNEGSKA (reference sequence). The CDR3 loop spans 12 amino acids. CDR3 amino acids: CSASGPVYEQYF. The CDR3 bases are TGCAGTGCTAGTGGCCCTGTCTACGAGCAGTACTTC.

This clonotype was detected only a few times. The chain uses TRBV6-2 or TRBV6-3 and TRBJ2-5, with TRBD2 matching 8 bases. The end of the DNA aligns better with TRBJ2-1, so the J call may be wrong. The germline V gene encodes CDR1 MNHEY and CDR2 SVGEGT. This CDR3 spans 13 amino acids. CDR3 residues: CAIETGGYNEQFF. The CDR3 nucleotides are TGTGCCATCGAGACGGGGGGGTACAATGAGCAGTTCTTC.

This clonotype showed up just a few times. The chain employs TRBV2 and TRBJ1-4, with TRBD1 matching over 8 bases. The CDR3 length is 14 residues. The germline V gene encodes CDR1 SNHLY and CDR2 FYNNEI. V shed 6 bases, J shed 5 bases, and the junction held 5 bases outside the gene matches. The CDR3 DNA reads TGTGCCAGCAGGGACAGGGCCGGAAATGAAAAACTGTTTTTT. Amino acid sequence: CASRDRAGNEKLFF.

The V call is TRBV6-5, the J call TRBJ2-1, with 8 bases matching TRBD2. The DNA end is a closer match to TRBJ2-5, so the J assignment may be wrong. The CDR3 runs 17 residues. Germline loops: CDR1 MNHEY, CDR2 SVGAGI. The CDR3: CASSSRLPGLGGETQYF. CDR3 in DNA: TGTGCCAGCAGTTCCCGGTTACCGGGACTAGGGGGAGAGACCCAGTACTTC.

V is TRBV6-1 and J is TRBJ2-3; unclear D gene. The CDR3 sequence is 11 residues long. The germline CDR1 and CDR2 sequences are MNHNS and SASEGT. The V gene lost 6 bases and the J gene lost 11 bases, with 12 bases spanning the gap. CDR3 in DNA: TGTGCCAGCAGGGAACAGTATATGCAGTATTTT. This encodes CASREQYMQYF.

The V and J genes are TRBV5-5 and TRBJ2-7, with unresolved D. The CDR3 has 14 residues. Deletions cut 4 bases from V and 2 bases from J, with 13 bases between. Germline V gene data show CDR1 as SGHKS and CDR2 as YYEKEE (reference sequence). The CDR3 DNA sequence: TGTGCCAGCAGCCGTAGTCCGGCCCCCTACGAGCAGTACTTC. Translated: CASSRSPAPYEQYF.

The rearrangement uses TRBV28 and TRBJ2-7; TRBD1 aligns across 11 bases. The CDR3 runs 19 residues. The J segment lost 2 bases and the V segment lost 4 bases, leaving 16 bases of the junction unmatched. The V gene's germline CDR1 is MDHEN and CDR2 SYDVKM. The CDR3 sequence: CASSSLPGQGDATAYEQYF. CDR3 in DNA: TGTGCCAGCAGTTCCCTCCCGGGACAGGGGGATGCCACCGCCTACGAGCAGTACTTC.

The table lists this clonotype with a few counts. At one end, the junction sequence differs from germline, possibly due to a read error. The chain links TRBV7-9 to TRBJ1-1; D not certain. The CDR3 totals 11 residues. CDR1 and CDR2 from the germline V gene are SEHNR and FQNEAQ (reference sequence). The CDR3 sequence: CASSFNSEAFF. In DNA form, the CDR3 reads TGTGCCAGCAGTTTCAACAGTGAAGCTTTCTTT.

This clonotype came up a few times. The chain employs TRBV12-3 or TRBV12-4 and TRBJ2-3, with D unresolved. The V and J ends lost 1 base and 2 bases respectively, with 7 bases between them. CDR3 length equals 14 residues. Here the CDR3 reads CASSLVPNTDTQYF. CDR3 nucleotide sequence: TGTGCCAGCAGTTTAGTGCCTAACACAGATACGCAGTATTTT.

This clonotype appeared once. The chain is built from TRBV15 and TRBJ2-3; D unresolved. CDR1 and CDR2 from the germline V gene are LNHNV and YYDKDF (reference sequence). V dropped 5 bases and J dropped 4 bases, with 10 bases sitting between them. This CDR3 contains 13 residues. The DNA of the CDR3 is TGTGCCACCAGCGATAGGGCCCCAGATACGCAGTATTTT. Its translation: CATSDRAPDTQYF.

The table lists this clonotype with a few counts. The V and J genes are TRBV10-3 and TRBJ2-1; TRBD1 might be the D (6 bases). Per germline, CDR1 ENHRY and CDR2 SYGVKD. The V and J ends lost 7 bases and 4 bases respectively, with 14 bases between them. CDR3 length equals 14 residues. The CDR3 nucleotides read TGTGCCATCAACGCGGGTACAGGGTACAATGAGCAGTTCTTC. Protein product: CAINAGTGYNEQFF.

The table lists this clonotype with a few counts. The chain is built from TRBV6-2 or TRBV6-3 and TRBJ2-7; D ambiguous. The CDR3 spans 13 residues. Germline loops: CDR1 MNHEY, CDR2 SVGEGT. Trimming pared 2 bases from V and 3 bases from J, leaving 8 bases between. The CDR3: CASSYGQNYEQYF. DNA for the CDR3: TGTGCCAGCAGTTACGGGCAGAACTACGAGCAGTACTTC.

The V and J genes are TRBV5-1 and TRBJ2-5; D gene unclear. The closer fit of TRBJ2-1 to the DNA end suggests the J call may be wrong. Germline CDR1 and CDR2: SGHRS and YFSETQ. The CDR3 length is 16 residues. The CDR3 loop reads CASSPSPGQIHVEQFF. The CDR3 bases are TGCGCCAGCAGCCCATCACCGGGCCAAATACACGTTGAGCAGTTCTTC.